The T cell receptor beta chain described here comes from a study of long-term antiretroviral therapy in people with HIV. General study findings and limits: Patients on ART gained diversity, which nonetheless stayed below transplant donor controls. Blood draws took place between about 2003 and 2017 and possibly involved older ART regimens.

Investigators performed immunoSEQ version v3.0 at survey level. The data were produced by immunoSEQ multiplex PCR, yet TCRdb's version contains in-frame clones alone and is incomplete. The repertoire consists of 10,000 or so clones, with about 81% occurring once and the leading ten covering more than 15%. For each donor, at least one pre-ART and at least two post-ART PBMC samples were available. Points on this clone: What it binds is not known.

The CDR3 loop spans 14 amino acids. CDR1 and CDR2 from the germline V gene are ENHRY and SYGVKD. Trimming pared 4 bases from V and 0 bases from J, leaving 6 bases between. The genes are TRBV10-3 and TRBJ2-2; the D is unclear. Source: unsorted PBMCs, taken 0.7 years after starting antiretroviral therapy. This TCR was sampled from a man aged 40-50 years with HIV. The CDR3 reads CAISGLANTGELFF. The DNA of the CDR3 is TGTGCCATCAGTGGGCTAGCGAACACCGGGGAGCTGTTTTTT.